This T cell receptor beta chain came from a study of OX40 agonist ivuxolimab in advanced cancers. TCRdb keeps only in-frame clones here, not all; method: immunoSEQ multiplex PCR. The sample has about 36,000 clones, around 73% seen once. The germline CDR1 and CDR2 sequences are LGHNA and YSLEER. CDR3 length: 13 amino acids. V dropped 0 bases and J dropped 4 bases, with 7 bases sitting between them. The chain uses TRBV4-3 and TRBJ2-7, with D hard to call. Source: CD4+ or CD8+ T cells sorted from blood, taken in a trial of the OX40 agonist ivuxolimab. The origin of this receptor is an adult with an advanced solid tumor such as melanoma, head and neck, liver or kidney cancer. The CDR3: CASSQDLLYEQYF. The CDR3 bases are TGCGCCAGCAGCCAAGATCTCCTTTACGAGCAGTACTTC.